The 13 T cell receptor beta chains presented below share a single source sample, sequenced in a study of human T cells and chemical hapten exposure. As for time point: patch test 3, about 24 weeks after DPC sensitization. Treatment specified: therapeutic diphenylcyclopropenone sensitization with weekly scalp DPC. TCRdb used MiXCR to reprocess the RACE reads, holding one entry per CDR3 protein. Found here are over 80,000 distinct CDR3 sequences, roughly 11% of them singletons; the top ten hold roughly 1%. Sequenced here: whole blood, sampled in connection with sensitization to the hapten diphenylcyclopropenone (DPC). These receptors were taken from a woman aged 30 to 39 with alopecia areata. Some clones in this sample may be carry-over from other donors' samples.

This clonotype was detected a few times. Mismatch with germline at one junction end may stem from a read error. The chain uses TRBV10-2 and TRBJ1-4; 8 bases are a match to TRBD1. The germline V gene has CDR1 WSHSY and CDR2 SAAADI. This CDR3 contains 14 residues. The CDR3 sequence: CATSAGQEYEKLFF. CDR3 bases: TGCGCCACCAGTGCGGGACAGGAATATGAAAAACTGTTTTTT.

The V gene is TRBV28, the J gene TRBJ1-1, with D uncertain. The CDR3 is 13 residues long. Trimming removed 3 bases from V and 1 base from J, with 6 bases in between. CDR1 and CDR2 (germline): MDHEN, SYDVKM. The CDR3 sequence: CASSFHWNTEAFF. The CDR3 nucleotides are TGTGCCAGCAGTTTCCACTGGAACACTGAAGCTTTCTTT.

This clonotype has a single count. The chain links TRBV28 to TRBJ2-1; D is unresolved. Germline-derived CDR1 and CDR2 are MDHEN and SYDVKM. The CDR3 has 14 residues. The germline V and J ends were trimmed by 6 bases and 7 bases, with 16 bases remaining between them. The CDR3 spells CASSIYSRENEQFF. The DNA for the CDR3 is TGTGCCAGCAGCATCTACTCGAGAGAGAATGAGCAGTTCTTC.

The CDR3 loop is CSVALGQGARLTDTQYF. CDR3 DNA sequence: TGCAGCGTTGCTCTCGGACAGGGGGCTAGATTAACAGATACGCAGTATTTT. The chain carries TRBV29-1 and TRBJ2-3; 11 nucleotides match TRBD1. J was trimmed by 3 bases and V by 4 bases; bases with no gene match: 12. CDR3 length equals 17 residues. The germline CDR1 and CDR2 sequences are SQVTM and ANQGSEA.

This clonotype was counted many times. V gene TRBV11-2 combines with J gene TRBJ2-1; no clear D. The germline V gene encodes CDR1 SGHAT and CDR2 FQNNGV. The ends were cut back, 5 bases at V and 5 bases at J, with 10 bases in the middle. The CDR3 runs to 13 residues. The CDR3 loop reads CASSPLPDNEQFF. The CDR3 DNA reads as TGTGCCAGCAGCCCCTTGCCTGACAATGAGCAGTTCTTC.

This chain connects TRBV20-1 to TRBJ2-3; a possible D gene is TRBD2 (5 bases). The CDR3 has 16 residues. Germline V CDR1 and CDR2: DFQATT, SNEGSKA (reference sequence). V lost 5 bases, J lost 3 bases, and 21 bases lay in between. CDR3 sequence reads: CSAGGGIGFRTDTQYF. The CDR3 DNA follows: TGCAGTGCTGGAGGCGGTATCGGCTTCAGGACAGATACGCAGTATTTT.

This rearrangement joins TRBV10-3 to TRBJ2-5; possibly TRBD1 for D (5 bases). CDR3 length equals 16 residues. Trimming left V 3 bases short and J 5 bases short, with 19 bases between. Germline-derived CDR1 and CDR2 are ENHRY and SYGVKD. CDR3 DNA sequence: TGTGCCATCAGTGAAGGGGCTACCCTAGGTCTGGAGACCCAGTACTTC. This translates into CAISEGATLGLETQYF.

This clonotype was found many times. The chain couples TRBV30 to TRBJ2-3, with D possibly being TRBD1 or TRBD2 (5 bases each). This CDR3 region has 16 residues. The germline CDR1 and CDR2 sequences are GTSNPN and SVGIG (reference sequence). V gave up 0 bases and J gave up 4 bases, with 17 bases separating them. The CDR3, as DNA: TGTGCCTGGAGTGTACTGATAGCGCGAGGGGCAGATACGCAGTATTTT. This sequence encodes CAWSVLIARGADTQYF.

The chain carries TRBV4-1 and TRBJ2-3; TRBD1 or TRBD2 may be the D gene (6 bases each). The CDR3 is 14 residues long. V lost 2 bases and J 2 bases, leaving 8 bases between the germline ends. Germline CDR1 is MGHRA and CDR2 is YSYEKL. In DNA form, the CDR3 reads TGCGCCAGCAGCCAATCGGGGGCCACAGATACGCAGTATTTT. Amino acid sequence: CASSQSGATDTQYF.

V usage is TRBV4-1 and J usage is TRBJ2-7, with D perhaps matching TRBD2 (5 bases). The CDR3 is 12 residues long. V lost 1 base to trimming and J lost 4 bases, with 5 bases between them. Germline V gives CDR1 MGHRA, CDR2 YSYEKL. Here the CDR3 DNA reads TGCGCCAGCAGCCAAGGAGGGTACGAGCAGTACTTC. Residues: CASSQGGYEQYF.

The chain recombines TRBV29-1 with TRBJ1-5; D gene uncertain. Germline V CDR1 and CDR2: SQVTM, ANQGSEA. V was pared by 5 bases and J by 6 bases, with 11 bases between. This CDR3 has 12 residues. Written as DNA, the CDR3 is TGCAGCGTTAGTAATTCTGGTCAGCCCCAGCATTTT. Protein product: CSVSNSGQPQHF.

This clonotype was observed at least ten times. The V call is TRBV29-1, the J call TRBJ1-2; D is uncertain. Looked up from germline, CDR1 is SQVTM and CDR2 is ANQGSEA. V was trimmed by 4 bases and J by 6 bases, leaving 9 bases between them. The CDR3 length is 11 residues. The CDR3 here is CSVVSMNGYTF. Here the CDR3 DNA reads TGCAGCGTTGTATCGATGAATGGCTACACCTTC.

This clonotype was seen a few times. In DNA, the CDR3 is TGTGCCAGCAGCCACTGGACCTGGTCTAGATGCTTCTTC. Protein product: CASSHWTWSRCFF. The chain links TRBV7-2 to TRBJ2-1; no definite D call. The CDR3 is made up of 13 amino acids. With 5 bases removed from V and 16 bases from J, the gap between germline ends came to 21 bases. In germline, CDR1 is SGHTA, CDR2 FQGNSA.